Shown below are 18 T cell receptor beta chains from a single sample sequenced in a study of Graves' ophthalmopathy and Graves' hyperthyroidism. TCR beta CDR3 amplification used RNA transcripts. RT-PCR in the first round used HTBI primers; a second-round multiplex PCR followed. In TCRdb, the multiplex PCR reads were re-called with MiXCR into one record per CDR3 protein. The repertoire holds hundreds of thousands of distinct CDR3 sequences, with around 40% as singletons. The sample taken for sequencing was peripheral blood. These receptors originate from an adult man with Graves' ophthalmopathy.

This clonotype was detected only a few times. In DNA form, the CDR3 reads TGTGCCAGCAGTTCGGGACAGGTCGCCCCATACGAGCAGTACTTC. Residues: CASSSGQVAPYEQYF. The chain couples TRBV27 to TRBJ2-7, with 8 positions matching TRBD1. Germline lookup yields CDR1 MNHEY and CDR2 SMNVEV (reference sequence). V trimming: 4 bases; J trimming: 4 bases; junction bases outside the gene matches: 9. This CDR3 region has 15 residues.

J is TRBJ2-5 and V is TRBV29-1, with a weak D call TRBD1 (5 bases). Trimming left V 1 base short and J 5 bases short, with 14 bases between. Germline-derived CDR1 and CDR2 are SQVTM and ANQGSEA. CDR3 size: 14 residues. The CDR3 DNA sequence: TGCAGCGTTGAAGTCGGTCGTGCAGGGGAGACCCAGTACTTC. Translated: CSVEVGRAGETQYF.

Comments on this clonotype: With a much larger clone just one base away, this may be a read error. The J gene is TRBJ1-1, the V gene TRBV7-2; no firm D call. Germline V gene sequence: CDR1 SGHTA, CDR2 FQGNSA. The CDR3 has 12 residues. The CDR3 sequence is CAGSNSIREAFF. CDR3 bases: TGTGCCGGCAGCAACAGTATACGTGAAGCTTTCTTT.

This clonotype has a handful of counts. The J gene is TRBJ2-7, the V gene TRBV7-2; D tentatively fits TRBD1 or TRBD2 (5 bases each). This CDR3 region has 14 residues. Germline-derived CDR1 and CDR2 are SGHTA and FQGNSA. Trimming shortened V by 1 base and J by 4 bases, and 11 bases separated the two germline ends. The CDR3 here is CASSLGGSDYEQYF. The CDR3 DNA is TGTGCCAGCAGCTTAGGGGGGAGCGATTACGAGCAGTACTTC.

The J gene is TRBJ1-2, the V gene TRBV25-1, with 9 bases fitting TRBD1. Germline V CDR1 and CDR2: MGHDK, SYGVNS. This CDR3 is built from 14 residues. The J segment lost 5 bases and the V segment lost 5 bases, leaving 6 bases of the junction unmatched. CDR3 sequence reads: CASSYQGQGYGYTF. Here the CDR3 DNA reads TGTGCCAGCAGTTACCAAGGACAGGGGTATGGCTACACCTTC.

The rearrangement joins TRBV19 to TRBJ2-7, with 9 bases identical to TRBD2. This CDR3 is built from 15 residues. CDR1 is LNHDA, CDR2 SQIVND, per germline (reference sequence). V was clipped by 4 bases and J by 2 bases; unmatched bases: 6. Here the CDR3 DNA reads TGTGCCAGTAGTAGAGCGGGAGGACGACCCTACGAGCAGTACTTC. Protein sequence: CASSRAGGRPYEQYF. The full variable domain, rest sourced from reference TRBV19 and TRBJ2-7, is DGGITQSPKYLFRKEGQNVTLSCEQNLNHDAMYWYRQDPGQGLRLIYYSQIVNDFQKGDIAEGYSVSREKKESFPLTVTSAQKNPTAFYLCASSRAGGRPYEQYFGPGTRLTVT.

This sequence joins TRBV7-2 and TRBJ2-7; D may be TRBD2 (5 bases). The germline CDR1 and CDR2 sequences are SGHTA and FQGNSA. Trimming took 2 bases from V and 4 from J, leaving 15 bases between them. CDR3 length: 15 residues. CDR3 residues: CASSLIANLAYEQYF. DNA of the CDR3: TGTGCCAGCAGCTTAATAGCCAACTTAGCGTACGAGCAGTACTTC.

This clonotype showed up many times. The chain has TRBV7-2 and TRBJ1-2; D gene uncertain. CDR3 length: 14 residues. Trimming shortened V by 1 base and J by 5 bases, and 11 bases separated the two germline ends. The V gene's germline CDR1 is SGHTA and CDR2 FQGNSA. The CDR3 nucleotides are TGTGCCAGCAGCTTAGGCCGGGATCGATATGGCTACACCTTC. Protein: CASSLGRDRYGYTF.

The chain uses TRBV4-3 and TRBJ2-5, with 7 bases matching TRBD1. V lost 0 bases and J lost 5; bases outside the gene matches: 6. The germline V gene encodes CDR1 LGHNA and CDR2 YSLEER. This CDR3 contains 15 residues. The CDR3 DNA reads TGCGCCAGCAGCCAAGACAAGGGGGCGAGGGAGACCCAGTACTTC. Translation: CASSQDKGARETQYF.

This clonotype was counted ten times or more. This chain links TRBV7-9 with TRBJ1-1, with TRBD1 matching over 7 bases. The V gene's germline CDR1 is SEHNR and CDR2 FQNEAQ (reference sequence). The CDR3 covers 14 residues. V lost 4 bases to trimming and J lost 4 bases; unmatched junction nucleotides: 6. The CDR3 sequence: CASSSSGGATEAFF. The CDR3 region has the DNA TGTGCCAGCAGCTCCTCAGGGGGGGCCACTGAAGCTTTCTTT.

This clonotype was detected a few times. V gene TRBV19 combines with J gene TRBJ2-7, with D tentatively TRBD1 (6 bases). The CDR3 is 15 residues long. V lost 5 bases and J 0 bases, leaving 14 bases between the germline ends. Germline CDR1 LNHDA, CDR2 SQIVND (reference sequence). The CDR3 loop reads CASSSSDRSSYEQYF. CDR3 DNA: TGTGCCAGTAGTTCCTCGGACAGAAGCTCCTACGAGCAGTACTTC.

This clonotype appeared many times. This chain links TRBV7-2 with TRBJ1-2; tentatively, D is TRBD1 (6 bases). Trimming took 3 bases from V and 7 from J, leaving 18 bases between them. There are 15 residues in the CDR3. Germline CDR1 and CDR2: SGHTA and FQGNSA. CDR3 sequence: CASSFTKGGGSGYTF. The CDR3 nucleotides read TGTGCCAGCAGCTTCACCAAGGGAGGGGGGTCTGGCTACACCTTC.

Many counts were recorded for this clonotype. V and J are TRBV7-8 and TRBJ1-4; maybe TRBD1 (5 bases). CDR1 is SGHVS, CDR2 FQNEAQ, per germline. The CDR3 loop spans 16 amino acids. The V end lost 5 bases, the J end lost 4 bases, and 17 bases lay between the germline ends. CDR3 DNA sequence: TGTGCCAGCAGCCGACCAGGACGGGGGGTTAATGAAAAACTGTTTTTT. Translation: CASSRPGRGVNEKLFF.

The J gene is TRBJ1-2, the V gene TRBV15, with 7 positions matching TRBD1. The CDR3 loop spans 17 amino acids. Germline CDR1 LNHNV, CDR2 YYDKDF (reference sequence). With 0 bases clipped from V and 6 bases from J, the junction kept 13 bases outside the gene matches. The CDR3 region is CATSRDPGEGAGDGYTF. The CDR3 coding sequence is TGTGCCACCAGCAGAGACCCCGGGGAGGGGGCAGGTGATGGCTACACCTTC.

J is TRBJ2-7 and V is TRBV29-1; possibly TRBD2 for D (6 bases). The J call is uncertain, as TRBJ2-5 better fits the DNA end. CDR1 and CDR2 from the germline V gene are SQVTM and ANQGSEA. CDR3 length equals 12 residues. CDR3 sequence reads: CSAGGAMETQYF. CDR3 sequence (DNA): TGCAGCGCCGGCGGGGCTATGGAGACCCAGTACTTC.

This clonotype was seen at least ten times. The chain employs TRBV5-6 and TRBJ2-7; D is perhaps TRBD1 or TRBD2 (5 bases each). V shed 3 bases and J shed 2 bases, with 12 bases lying between them. The CDR3 has 14 residues. Germline V lookup: CDR1 SGHDT, CDR2 YYEEEE. DNA for the CDR3: TGTGCCAGCAGCTACGGGACGGGAACCTACGAGCAGTACTTC. Translated, it gives CASSYGTGTYEQYF.

This clonotype was seen many times. This chain joins TRBV7-2 and TRBJ2-5, with a possible D match to TRBD2 (5 bases). This CDR3 is built from 13 residues. V was cut by 2 bases and J by 5 bases, with 9 bases left in between. CDR1 is SGHTA, CDR2 FQGNSA, per germline. This chain's CDR3 is CASSLSAGETQYF. CDR3 nucleotides: TGTGCCAGCAGCTTATCGGCGGGCGAGACCCAGTACTTC.

This clonotype was picked up one time. This chain links TRBV25-1 with TRBJ1-1; TRBD1 matches 8 bases. Germline trimming cut 5 bases from V and 0 bases from J; bases unmatched to any gene: 8. In germline, CDR1 is MGHDK, CDR2 SYGVNS. CDR3 size: 16 residues. CDR3 nucleotide sequence: TGTGCCAGCAGTTCCGTGGGGACAGGTTTGAACACTGAAGCTTTCTTT. As protein: CASSSVGTGLNTEAFF.